Given below is one T cell receptor beta chain in context. Its antigen target is currently unknown. Per-base qualities were not stored, and no clone one base away is much larger. The germline V gene gives CDR1 as SGHRS and CDR2 as YFSETQ. Germline trimming: 3 bases from V, 7 bases from J; junction bases outside gene matches: 12. Including cysteine and phenylalanine, the CDR3 has 16 amino acids. Only the CDR3 region is kept as DNA, spanning 48 bases read in frame from base 1. This sample was taken from a study of blood T cell repertoires in COVID-19 (dated by TCRdb to 2019 to 2021). Study-level background: Samples covering the acute and convalescent phases of COVID-19 were provided by collaborators in the United States, Italy and Spain. The material from the prospective study consisted of cDNA or gDNA derived from T cells, B-cell-depleted T cells, or PBMCs. The dataset comprised deeply sampled blood TCRbeta repertoires from subjects exposed to, actively infected with, or recovered from COVID-19. A freely available public database, intended as a resource for researchers studying the immune response to SARS-CoV-2, is where the repertoires were released. The samples were drawn from the first 160 participants of the ongoing ImmuneRACE study and from 950 to 1,500 subjects provided by 6 global collaborators. The sample metadata nearly always contained a de-identified subject ID, COVID-19 status, age in years and sex. Where HLA class I and class II types were available, the types were taken from metadata supplied by the sample provider, not from assay-based typing. General study outcomes and caveats: The quantity of clinical and demographic metadata differed by source and by participant and was supplied without curation.

The immunoSEQ Assay, a bias-controlled multiplex PCR, was used to amplify TCRbeta CDR3 regions from genomic DNA. Turning to the authors' computational methods: Within the assay, amplification of reference gene primers was used to estimate how many nucleated cells each sample contained. To quantify the absolute abundance of each unique TCRbeta CDR3 rearrangement, sequence reads were collapsed and filtered. For each sample, productive Simpson clonality was calculated by taking the square root of Simpson's diversity index across productive rearrangements. This is the immuneACCESS table as TCRdb keeps it, with only in-frame sequences that have V and J called. A part of the clones is gone; compared with another copy, unresolved V genes explain less than half, and the rest is unexplained. The DNA gave D and trimming, while V, J and clone size come from that table. The table for this sample lists roughly 160,000 clones; approximately 84% of them were counted only once. The ten largest make up around 12% of the sample.

In the prospective study, participants were roughly 18 to 100 years old, resided in around 25 geographic areas of the United States, and were enrolled through a virtual design. In the prospective study, participants were assigned to cohorts based on the clinical history participants reported in a screening survey and a study questionnaire. Recovered participants in ImmuneRACE Cohort 3 were defined by two consecutive negative NP/OP PCR tests, clearance by a healthcare professional, or resolution of symptoms. Mobile phlebotomists in the prospective study collected whole blood, serum and a nasopharyngeal or oropharyngeal swab from every participant. Prospective study participants could optionally give additional blood draws and questionnaires over a roughly two-month period. Before DNA extraction, blood samples from the prospective study were shipped at room temperature or frozen.

The specimen sequenced was PBMCs or T cells enriched from blood (not recorded which). The clonotype originates from a man aged 45-65 years who had recovered from COVID-19. The rearrangement combines TRBV5-1 with TRBJ2-4; the junction holds 8 bases that match TRBD1. The sequence in DNA is TGCGCCAGCAGCTCCCTACCTCAGGGGGCAGGGAACATTCAGTACTTC. It encodes CASSSLPQGAGNIQYF.